This record covers a single TCR beta chain. Measured with immunoSEQ multiplex PCR; TCRdb has only the in-frame clones, and not every one. The sample gives roughly 76,000 clones, approximately 83% of which show up once; roughly 6% is in the top ten. This sample was taken from a study of OX40 agonist ivuxolimab in advanced cancers. The sequencing used CD4+ or CD8+ T cells sorted from blood, collected in a trial of the OX40 agonist ivuxolimab. The clonotype comes from an adult with an advanced solid tumor such as melanoma, head and neck, liver or kidney cancer.

CDR3 amino acids: CATSREPGQGAYEQYF. In nucleotides, the CDR3 is TGTGCCACCAGCAGAGAGCCGGGACAGGGGGCTTACGAGCAGTACTTC. The rearrangement joins TRBV15 to TRBJ2-7, with TRBD1 identical over 12 bases. Per germline, CDR1 LNHNV and CDR2 YYDKDF (reference sequence). V lost 0 bases to trimming and J lost 4 bases; unmatched junction nucleotides: 4. The CDR3 sequence is 16 residues long.